At least ten counts were recorded for the clone carrying this T cell receptor (beta chain). Its antigen is still unknown. This entry comes from a study of early T cells in non-severe SARS-CoV-2 infection. Study-wide context: It was bulk RNA from unsorted whole blood that was sequenced, and the chains were unpaired.

Individual cDNA molecules received unique molecular identifiers during library preparation. TCRdb reanalysed the 5' RACE reads using MiXCR and keeps one entry per CDR3 protein. This repertoire shows fewer than 60,000 distinct CDR3 sequences, around a tenth found once; its top ten account for about 15%. The CDR3 is made up of 13 amino acids. V was pared by 1 base and J by 3 bases, with 4 bases between. Germline CDR1 reads MGHDK; CDR2 reads SYGVNS. Whole-study findings and limits: Comparison of clonotypes with VDJdb favored anti-spike CD8 responses while missing private and CD4 specificities.

The V call is TRBV25-1, the J call TRBJ1-3; D is unresolved. The sequence was collected from an adult who was a healthcare worker with PCR-confirmed SARS-CoV-2 infection or an uninfected control (not recorded which). Sequencing input: whole blood. The CDR3 sequence is CASSEWGGNTIYF. The CDR3 nucleotides are TGTGCCAGCAGTGAATGGGGTGGAAACACCATATATTTT.